This record concerns one TCR beta chain sequence. Its antigen remains unidentified. Germline assignment: CDR1 MNHEY and CDR2 SMNVEV (reference sequence). V was cut by 1 base and J by 3 bases, with 6 bases left in between. The CDR3 runs to 14 residues. This sample was included in a study of PD-1 blockade in mismatch repair-deficient tumors. Time point described: approximately 11-day in vitro stimulation with candidate neoantigen peptide 2. Seven ELISpot-reactive neoantigen peptides each drove an approximately ten-day in vitro stimulation. Findings and limits, study-wide: About 140 unique blood TCRs came from expansion to three of seven peptides. Tumor-resident clones, often absent from pretreatment blood, expanded after pembrolizumab and then contracted.

Profiling relied on immunoSEQ multiplex PCR, and the TCRdb table lists in-frame clones only, not all of them. The data show about 9,800 clones, approximately 84% seen once. The chain employs TRBV27 and TRBJ2-2, with a tentative D call TRBD1 (5 bases). The sample consisted of cells cultured in vitro, taken from a patient treated with pembrolizumab. The clonotype comes from an adult with mismatch repair-deficient cancer. The CDR3 DNA follows: TGTGCCAGCAGTTTATTAGGGGACACCGGGGAGCTGTTTTTT. Translating gives CASSLLGDTGELFF.